These T cell receptor beta chains were read from a single sample in a study of blood T cell repertoires in COVID-19. Data came from immunoSEQ multiplex PCR; TCRdb stores just in-frame clones and leaves some out. This sample yields 130,000 to 150,000 clones, of which about 90% are seen a single time; 10% to 12% belongs to the top ten. Sequenced sample: PBMCs or T cells enriched from blood (not recorded which). These receptors came from a man aged 60-69 years who had recovered from COVID-19. CDR3s include the opening cysteine and the closing phenylalanine or tryptophan. Fields, in order: CDR3 DNA, CDR3 protein, V gene, clone size, D gene, CDR3 length, J gene. The D gene is left open where the match is weak. Clone size, where shown, is once, few, many, or a class for clones that have expanded.

CDR3nt: TGTGCCAGCAGTCGACAAACAGGTGGGCAGTTCTTC
CDR3aa: CASSRQTGGQFF
v_gene: TRBV27
abundance: once
d_gene: -
len: 12
j_gene: TRBJ2-1

CDR3nt: TGTGCCAGCTCGTGGGCGACAGGGAACTCCTACGAGCAGTACTTC
CDR3aa: CASSWATGNSYEQYF
v_gene: TRBV18
abundance: -
d_gene: TRBD1
len: 15
j_gene: TRBJ2-7

CDR3nt: TGTGCCAGCAGCGGACATCCGGGACAGGGGAGTCCGAACACTGAAGCTTTCTTT
CDR3aa: CASSGHPGQGSPNTEAFF
v_gene: TRBV9
abundance: -
d_gene: TRBD1
len: 18
j_gene: TRBJ1-1

CDR3nt: TGTGCCAGCAGCCTAAGGGAGCTGAACACTGAAGCTTTCTTT
CDR3aa: CASSLRELNTEAFF
v_gene: TRBV3-1/TRBV3-2
abundance: -
d_gene: -
len: 14
j_gene: TRBJ1-1

CDR3nt: TGTGCCAGCAGCTTCCGGGCGGGGGCGCCCAATGAGCAGTTCTTC
CDR3aa: CASSFRAGAPNEQFF
v_gene: TRBV11-2
abundance: -
d_gene: -
len: 15
j_gene: TRBJ2-1

CDR3nt: TGTGCCAGTAGTAAAAGGGGGGGACTAGCCGCCAATGAGCAGTTCTTC
CDR3aa: CASSKRGGLAANEQFF
v_gene: TRBV19
abundance: -
d_gene: TRBD2
len: 16
j_gene: TRBJ2-1

CDR3nt: TGTGCCAGCAAGACTAGCGGGGGAGGGAATGAGCAGTTCTTC
CDR3aa: CASKTSGGGNEQFF
v_gene: TRBV28
abundance: -
d_gene: TRBD2
len: 14
j_gene: TRBJ2-1

CDR3nt: TGTGCCAGCAGCCAAGGGGGGGGGCCAGATTCACCCCTCCACTTT
CDR3aa: CASSQGGGPDSPLHF
v_gene: TRBV3-1/TRBV3-2
abundance: -
d_gene: -
len: 15
j_gene: TRBJ1-6

CDR3nt: TGTGCCAGCAGTGAGGGGCGGCAGCCCCAGCATTTT
CDR3aa: CASSEGRQPQHF
v_gene: TRBV6-1
abundance: -
d_gene: -
len: 12
j_gene: TRBJ1-5

CDR3nt: TGTGCCAGCAGCCCCTATAGCGGGAGGCGGGTAGAGACCCAGTACTTC
CDR3aa: CASSPYSGRRVETQYF
v_gene: TRBV7-6
abundance: once
d_gene: TRBD2
len: 16
j_gene: TRBJ2-5

CDR3nt: TGTGCCAGCAGCTTAAGGGCTACGGCCGAGGGCGAGCAGTACTTC
CDR3aa: CASSLRATAEGEQYF
v_gene: TRBV7-7
abundance: -
d_gene: -
len: 15
j_gene: TRBJ2-7

CDR3nt: TGTGCCTGGAACTCGGTAATATCCTCCTACGAGCAGTACTTC
CDR3aa: CAWNSVISSYEQYF
v_gene: TRBV30
abundance: -
d_gene: -
len: 14
j_gene: TRBJ2-7

CDR3nt: TGTGCCACCGGACTAGTACTCTACGAGCAGTACTTC
CDR3aa: CATGLVLYEQYF
v_gene: TRBV28
abundance: -
d_gene: TRBD2
len: 12
j_gene: TRBJ2-7

CDR3nt: TGTGCCAGCAGCGTGGACAGGGATTCACCCCGCTACGAGCAGTACTTC
CDR3aa: CASSVDRDSPRYEQYF
v_gene: TRBV5-8
abundance: -
d_gene: TRBD1
len: 16
j_gene: TRBJ2-7

CDR3nt: TGTGCCAGCAGAAGGTCTAGCGGTGCAAAAACCAGTGAGACCCAGTACTTC
CDR3aa: CASRRSSGAKTSETQYF
v_gene: TRBV11-3
abundance: -
d_gene: TRBD2
len: 17
j_gene: TRBJ2-5

CDR3nt: TGTGCCAGCAGCTGGGACAGGGGCCACGAGCAGTACTTC
CDR3aa: CASSWDRGHEQYF
v_gene: TRBV5-4
abundance: -
d_gene: TRBD1
len: 13
j_gene: TRBJ2-7

CDR3nt: TGCGCCAGCAGCGCACAGGGGGCCAGCGCTGAAGCTTTCTTT
CDR3aa: CASSAQGASAEAFF
v_gene: TRBV5-1
abundance: -
d_gene: TRBD1
len: 14
j_gene: TRBJ1-1

CDR3nt: TGTGCCAGCGGGCCCGGGGGTAGGCGCACCGGGGAGCTGTTTTTT
CDR3aa: CASGPGGRRTGELFF
v_gene: TRBV28
abundance: -
d_gene: -
len: 15
j_gene: TRBJ2-2

CDR3nt: TGTGCCAGCAGTTCCCCAACAGGGGGCGGCACCGGGGAGCTGTTTTTT
CDR3aa: CASSSPTGGGTGELFF
v_gene: TRBV27
abundance: once
d_gene: TRBD1
len: 16
j_gene: TRBJ2-2

CDR3nt: TGTGCCCACGGCGGGACAGGAAACACCGGGGAGCTGTTTTTT
CDR3aa: CAHGGTGNTGELFF
v_gene: TRBV25-1
abundance: -
d_gene: TRBD1
len: 14
j_gene: TRBJ2-2

CDR3nt: TGCGCCAGCAGTGAGTTCGAGGGGGGCACAGATACGCAGTATTTT
CDR3aa: CASSEFEGGTDTQYF
v_gene: TRBV10-1
abundance: -
d_gene: -
len: 15
j_gene: TRBJ2-3

CDR3nt: TGTGCCAGCAGCTCGACTAGCGGGAGGCAAGAGACCCAGTACTTC
CDR3aa: CASSSTSGRQETQYF
v_gene: TRBV5-4
abundance: -
d_gene: TRBD2
len: 15
j_gene: TRBJ2-5

CDR3nt: TGCGCCAGCAGCTTAGGGGTTAATATGAACACTGAAGCTTTCTTT
CDR3aa: CASSLGVNMNTEAFF
v_gene: TRBV5-1
abundance: few
d_gene: -
len: 15
j_gene: TRBJ1-1

CDR3nt: TGTGCCAGCAGCTTAGGACTAGCGAGGGACAATGAGCAGTTCTTC
CDR3aa: CASSLGLARDNEQFF
v_gene: TRBV7-9
abundance: -
d_gene: TRBD2
len: 15
j_gene: TRBJ2-1

CDR3nt: TGTGCCAGCAGCAAGGACAGATACTCCTACGAGCAGTACTTC
CDR3aa: CASSKDRYSYEQYF
v_gene: TRBV9
abundance: -
d_gene: -
len: 14
j_gene: TRBJ2-7

CDR3nt: TGTGCCAGCCGGAAGGACAGAAGTAACTATGGCTACACCTTC
CDR3aa: CASRKDRSNYGYTF
v_gene: TRBV2
abundance: -
d_gene: -
len: 14
j_gene: TRBJ1-2

CDR3nt: TGTGCCAGCAGCACAGGGTCAGGCGTTCTGCAGCCCCAGCATTTT
CDR3aa: CASSTGSGVLQPQHF
v_gene: TRBV2
abundance: -
d_gene: -
len: 15
j_gene: TRBJ1-5